One sample yielded the 20 T cell receptor beta chains listed below, sequenced in a study of T cells in Graves' hyperthyroidism and ophthalmopathy. There were TCR beta CDR3 regions amplified from RNA transcripts. The HTBI primer set served for first-round RT-PCR of the TCR CDR3. TCRdb itself ran the multiplex PCR reads through MiXCR, one entry per CDR3 protein. Of over 200,000 distinct CDR3 sequences in the sample, about 18% are singletons; the top ten hold about two fifths. The sequencing input was blood. The source is a middle-aged man with Graves' hyperthyroidism.

This clonotype was counted many times. This sequence joins TRBV6-1 and TRBJ1-1; D unclear. Per germline, CDR1 MNHNS and CDR2 SASEGT. The CDR3 spans 15 residues. V was shortened by 0 bases and J by 1 base, with 9 bases between the two germline ends. The CDR3 DNA is TGTGCCAGCAGTGAAGCCATCCGGGGGAACACTGAAGCTTTCTTT. Residues: CASSEAIRGNTEAFF.

This clonotype has a count of ten or more. This chain uses TRBV15 with TRBJ2-2; no definite D call. The CDR3 extends over 14 amino acids. CDR1 and CDR2 from the germline V gene are LNHNV and YYDKDF (reference sequence). Trimming removed 0 bases from V and 1 base from J, with 3 bases in between. CDR3 region: CATSRDLNTGELFF. CDR3 in DNA: TGTGCCACCAGCAGAGATCTGAACACCGGGGAGCTGTTTTTT.

CDR3 amino acids: CSGGGSADYGYTF. The CDR3 coding sequence is TGCAGTGGAGGAGGGTCCGCTGACTATGGCTACACCTTC. The genes are TRBV20-1 and TRBJ1-2; D remains ambiguous. The CDR3 extends over 13 amino acids. V lost 7 bases, J lost 3 bases, and 15 bases lay in between. Germline CDR1 is DFQATT and CDR2 is SNEGSKA (reference sequence).

The sample holds many counts of this clonotype. This chain links TRBV6-1 with TRBJ1-5, with 7 bases aligning to TRBD1. V trimming: 5 bases; J trimming: 4 bases; junction bases outside the gene matches: 8. The germline CDR1 and CDR2 sequences are MNHNS and SASEGT. This CDR3 comprises 15 residues. The CDR3 coding sequence is TGTGCCAGCAGTCAAGGGACAGTCCAAAATCAGCCCCAGCATTTT. Translation gives CASSQGTVQNQPQHF.

This clonotype was detected once. V usage is TRBV7-2 and J usage is TRBJ2-1, with 9 bases lining up with TRBD2. The germline V gene encodes CDR1 SGHTA and CDR2 FQGNSA. J gave up 4 bases and V 2 bases, and 6 bases lay outside the gene matches. CDR3 size: 16 residues. CDR3 amino acids: CASSLMDLAGYNEQFF. The CDR3 bases are TGTGCCAGCAGCTTAATGGACCTAGCGGGATACAATGAGCAGTTCTTC. Together with reference TRBV7-2 and TRBJ2-1, the CDR3 gives the full variable domain: GAGVSQSPSNKVTEKGKDVELRCDPISGHTALYWYRQSLGQGLEFLIYFQGNSAPDKSGLPSDRFSAERTGGSVSTLTIQRTQQEDSAVYLCASSLMDLAGYNEQFFGPGTRLTVL.

Many counts were recorded for this clonotype. V is TRBV10-3 and J is TRBJ2-3; 8 positions agree with TRBD1. Germline V lookup: CDR1 ENHRY, CDR2 SYGVKD. The V gene end was trimmed by 10 bases and the J gene end by 1 base; junction bases not matched to a gene: 4. The CDR3 is made up of 13 amino acids. The CDR3 region is CATTGQGTDTQYF. For the CDR3, the DNA is TGTGCCACCACGGGACAGGGCACAGATACGCAGTATTTT.

This clonotype was recorded at least ten times. This rearrangement joins TRBV28 to TRBJ2-1, with D perhaps TRBD2 (7 bases). The CDR3 spans 17 residues. The V end lost 5 bases, the J end lost 7 bases, and 24 bases lay between the germline ends. Germline assignment: CDR1 MDHEN and CDR2 SYDVKM. CDR3 loop: CASSPLGGLKGGNEQFF. CDR3 DNA sequence: TGTGCCAGCAGTCCCTTGGGGGGACTAAAAGGGGGGAATGAGCAGTTCTTC.

This clonotype was seen many times. The gene calls are TRBV30 and TRBJ1-2; 7 bases are a match to TRBD1. CDR1 is GTSNPN and CDR2 is SVGIG in the germline V gene (reference sequence). V was pared by 2 bases and J by 6 bases, with 12 bases of the junction left unmatched. This CDR3 has 15 residues. CDR3: CAWSRLLTGEHGYTF. DNA for the CDR3: TGTGCCTGGAGTCGACTTTTAACAGGGGAACATGGCTACACCTTC.

Ten or more counts support this clonotype. The chain links TRBV20-1 to TRBJ2-7, with 14 bases identical to TRBD2. This CDR3 contains 14 residues. The germline V gene has CDR1 DFQATT and CDR2 SNEGSKA (reference sequence). V lost 7 bases and J lost 8; bases outside the gene matches: 10. The CDR3 loop reads CSGTGTSGGSQQYF. The CDR3 DNA reads TGCAGTGGTACCGGGACTAGCGGGGGTTCACAGCAGTACTTC.

This clonotype showed up just a few times. This chain joins TRBV6-1 and TRBJ1-5; D not resolved. Germline V gene lookup returns CDR1 MNHNS and CDR2 SASEGT. CDR3 size: 17 residues. V dropped 0 bases and J dropped 1 base, with 13 bases sitting between them. The CDR3 here is CASSEAYWQKSNQPQHF. CDR3 coding DNA: TGTGCCAGCAGTGAAGCATATTGGCAGAAGAGCAATCAGCCCCAGCATTTT.

This clonotype was picked up many times. This rearrangement joins TRBV28 to TRBJ1-1; the match to TRBD1 covers 7 bases. The J segment lost 3 bases and the V segment lost 5 bases, leaving 12 bases of the junction unmatched. This CDR3 is 16 amino acids long. Germline V gene lookup returns CDR1 MDHEN and CDR2 SYDVKM. As DNA, the CDR3 is TGTGCCAGCAGTCCCACAGGGGCGCGGGGGGACACTGAAGCTTTCTTT. Amino acids: CASSPTGARGDTEAFF. Full variable domain (rest looked up from reference TRBV28 and TRBJ1-1): DVKVTQSSRYLVKRTGEKVFLECVQDMDHENMFWYRQDPGLGLRLIYFSYDVKMKEKGDIPEGYSVSREKKERFSLILESASTNQTSMYLCASSPTGARGDTEAFFGQGTRLTVV.

The table lists this clonotype with a few counts. This chain uses TRBV6-2 or TRBV6-3 with TRBJ2-1; D ambiguous. The germline gives CDR1 MNHEY, CDR2 SVGEGT. This CDR3 is built from 17 residues. The germline V and J ends were trimmed by 0 bases and 5 bases, with 17 bases remaining between them. Here the CDR3 reads CASSYSIRQFLDNEQFF. For the CDR3, the DNA is TGTGCCAGCAGTTACTCGATCCGACAATTCCTAGACAATGAGCAGTTCTTC.

This clonotype was picked up many times. The chain links TRBV30 to TRBJ2-3; 8 nucleotides match TRBD1. Per the germline V gene, CDR1 is GTSNPN and CDR2 is SVGIG (reference sequence). The CDR3 contains 14 residues. The V and J ends lost 1 base and 3 bases, in that order; junction bases with no gene match: 3. CDR3 region: CAWSAGGITDTQYF. DNA for the CDR3: TGTGCCTGGAGTGCAGGGGGCATAACAGATACGCAGTATTTT.

This clonotype was seen ten or more times. The rearrangement uses TRBV15 and TRBJ2-3, with D perhaps TRBD1 or TRBD2 (5 bases each). The V end lost 5 bases, the J end lost 4 bases, and 16 bases lay between the germline ends. The CDR3 extends over 15 amino acids. CDR1 is LNHNV, CDR2 YYDKDF, per germline (reference sequence). CDR3 in amino acids: CATSGGAGWADTQYF. The CDR3 DNA is TGTGCCACCAGCGGAGGAGCAGGGTGGGCAGATACGCAGTATTTT.

This clonotype occurred many times. The chain recombines TRBV14 with TRBJ2-1; D is ambiguous. CDR1 and CDR2 from the germline V gene are SGHDN and FVKESK. The CDR3 runs 14 residues. The V end lost 0 bases, the J end lost 9 bases, and 12 bases lay between the germline ends. CDR3 amino acids: CASSQERSAPEQFF. The CDR3 DNA sequence: TGTGCCAGCAGCCAAGAAAGGTCAGCCCCTGAGCAGTTCTTC.

Here the CDR3 DNA reads TGCAGTGCTAGGCAGGGACAGGGGAGCAATCAGCCCCAGCATTTT. Translated: CSARQGQGSNQPQHF. The chain is built from TRBV20-1 and TRBJ1-5, with 10 bases aligning to TRBD1. Germline loops: CDR1 DFQATT, CDR2 SNEGSKA (reference sequence). Germline trimming cut 3 bases from V and 1 base from J; bases unmatched to any gene: 3. The CDR3 extends over 15 amino acids.

This clonotype was seen ten or more times. The chain combines TRBV5-1 with TRBJ2-7, with 9 bases that match TRBD1. This CDR3 is 14 amino acids long. Germline lookup yields CDR1 SGHRS and CDR2 YFSETQ. J gave up 6 bases and V 5 bases, and 9 bases lay outside the gene matches. CDR3 DNA: TGCGCCAGCAGAACCGGGACAGGGTTTGCCGAGCAGTACTTC. Translating it yields CASRTGTGFAEQYF.

Many counts were recorded for this clonotype. This rearrangement joins TRBV6-1 to TRBJ1-6; TRBD1 matches at 12 bases. V lost 7 bases, J lost 10 bases, and 8 bases stayed unmatched. The V gene's germline CDR1 is MNHNS and CDR2 SASEGT. The CDR3 is 15 residues long. The CDR3 loop reads CASTLRDRGQSPLHF. The DNA for the CDR3 is TGTGCCAGCACCCTGAGGGACAGGGGGCAATCACCCCTCCACTTT.

The CDR3 DNA reads as TGTGCCAGCAAAGCGGGTGGCCCCTCTATCAATGAAAAACTGTTTTTT. This gives the protein CASKAGGPSINEKLFF. J is TRBJ1-4 and V is TRBV7-6, with D unresolved. Per germline, CDR1 SGHVS and CDR2 FNYEAQ. V gave up 7 bases and J gave up 5 bases, with 20 bases separating them. The CDR3 has 16 amino acids.

Many counts were recorded for this clonotype. The chain uses TRBV10-3 and TRBJ2-1, with 10 bases lining up with TRBD2. The CDR3 runs 16 residues. V dropped 3 bases and J dropped 7; count of bases not matched to a gene: 9. Germline V gene lookup returns CDR1 ENHRY and CDR2 SYGVKD. The CDR3 reads CAISEKAGGPSNEQFF. CDR3 in DNA: TGTGCCATCAGTGAAAAAGCGGGGGGGCCCTCAAATGAGCAGTTCTTC.